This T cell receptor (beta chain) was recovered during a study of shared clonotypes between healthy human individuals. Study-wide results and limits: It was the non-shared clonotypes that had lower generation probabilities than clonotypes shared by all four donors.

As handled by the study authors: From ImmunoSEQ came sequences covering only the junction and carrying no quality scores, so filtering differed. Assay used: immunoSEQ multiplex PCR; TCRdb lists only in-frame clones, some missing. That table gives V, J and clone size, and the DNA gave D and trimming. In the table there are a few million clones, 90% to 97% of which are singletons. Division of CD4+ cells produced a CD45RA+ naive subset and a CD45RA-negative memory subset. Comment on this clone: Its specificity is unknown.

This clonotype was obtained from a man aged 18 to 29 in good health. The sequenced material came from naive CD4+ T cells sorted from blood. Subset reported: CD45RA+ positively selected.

CDR3 bases: TGTGCCAGTAGTACCACGCAAGGCGGGGGGAGCACAGATACGCAGTATTTT. Its protein product is CASSTTQGGGSTDTQYF. The V gene is TRBV19, the J gene TRBJ2-3; 8 bases agree with TRBD2. Germline V lookup: CDR1 LNHDA, CDR2 SQIVND (reference sequence). The CDR3 runs 17 residues. V shed 4 bases and J 0 bases; nucleotides not matched to a gene: 9.